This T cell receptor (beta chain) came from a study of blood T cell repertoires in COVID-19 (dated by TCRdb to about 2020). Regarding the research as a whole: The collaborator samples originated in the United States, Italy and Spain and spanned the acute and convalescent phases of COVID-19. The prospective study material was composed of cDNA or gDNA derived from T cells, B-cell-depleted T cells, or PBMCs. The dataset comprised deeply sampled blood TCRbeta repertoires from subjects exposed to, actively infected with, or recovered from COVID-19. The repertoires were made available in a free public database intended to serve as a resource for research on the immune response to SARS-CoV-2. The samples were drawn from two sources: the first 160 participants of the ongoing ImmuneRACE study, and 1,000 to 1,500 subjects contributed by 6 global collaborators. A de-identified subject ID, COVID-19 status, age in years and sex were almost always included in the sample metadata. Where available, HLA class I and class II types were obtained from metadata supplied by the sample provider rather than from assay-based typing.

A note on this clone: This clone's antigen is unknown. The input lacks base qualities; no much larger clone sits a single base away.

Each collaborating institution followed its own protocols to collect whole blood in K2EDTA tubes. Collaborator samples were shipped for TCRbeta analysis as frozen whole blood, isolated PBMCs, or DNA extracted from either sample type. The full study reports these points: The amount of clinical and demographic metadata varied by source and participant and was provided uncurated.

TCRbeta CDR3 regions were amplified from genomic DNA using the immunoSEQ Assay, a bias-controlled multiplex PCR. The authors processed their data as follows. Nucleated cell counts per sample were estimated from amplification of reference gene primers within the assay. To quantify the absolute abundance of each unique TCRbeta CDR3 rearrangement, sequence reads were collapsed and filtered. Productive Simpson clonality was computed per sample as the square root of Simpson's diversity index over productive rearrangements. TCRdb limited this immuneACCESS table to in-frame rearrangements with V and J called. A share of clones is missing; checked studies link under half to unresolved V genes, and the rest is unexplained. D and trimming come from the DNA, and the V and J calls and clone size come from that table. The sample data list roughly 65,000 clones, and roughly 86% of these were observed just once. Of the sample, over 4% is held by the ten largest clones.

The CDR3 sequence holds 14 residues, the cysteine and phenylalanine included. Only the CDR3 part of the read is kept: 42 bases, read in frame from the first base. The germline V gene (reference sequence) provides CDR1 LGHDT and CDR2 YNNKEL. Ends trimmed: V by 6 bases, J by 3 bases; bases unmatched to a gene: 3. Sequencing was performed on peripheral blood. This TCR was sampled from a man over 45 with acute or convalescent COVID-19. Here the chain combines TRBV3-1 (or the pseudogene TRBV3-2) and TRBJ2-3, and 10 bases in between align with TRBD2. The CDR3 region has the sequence CASRLSGGTDTQYF. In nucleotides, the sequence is TGTGCCAGCAGACTTAGCGGGGGGACAGATACGCAGTATTTT.